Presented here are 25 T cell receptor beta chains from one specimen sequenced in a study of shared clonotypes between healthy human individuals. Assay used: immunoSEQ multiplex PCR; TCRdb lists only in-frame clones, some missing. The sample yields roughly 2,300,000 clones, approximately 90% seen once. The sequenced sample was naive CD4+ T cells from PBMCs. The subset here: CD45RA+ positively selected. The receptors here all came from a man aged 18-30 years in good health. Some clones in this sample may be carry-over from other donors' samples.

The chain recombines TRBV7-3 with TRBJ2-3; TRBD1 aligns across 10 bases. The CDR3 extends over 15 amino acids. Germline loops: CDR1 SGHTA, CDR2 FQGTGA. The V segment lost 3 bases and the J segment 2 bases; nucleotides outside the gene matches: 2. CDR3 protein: CASSLDRGYTDTQYF. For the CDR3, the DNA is TGTGCCAGCAGCTTGGACAGGGGGTACACAGATACGCAGTATTTT.

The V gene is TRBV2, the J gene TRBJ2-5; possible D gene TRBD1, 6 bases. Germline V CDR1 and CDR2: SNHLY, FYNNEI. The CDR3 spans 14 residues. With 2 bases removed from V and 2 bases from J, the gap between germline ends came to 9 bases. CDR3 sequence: CASSERTAQETQYF. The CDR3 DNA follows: TGTGCCAGCAGTGAAAGGACAGCTCAAGAGACCCAGTACTTC.

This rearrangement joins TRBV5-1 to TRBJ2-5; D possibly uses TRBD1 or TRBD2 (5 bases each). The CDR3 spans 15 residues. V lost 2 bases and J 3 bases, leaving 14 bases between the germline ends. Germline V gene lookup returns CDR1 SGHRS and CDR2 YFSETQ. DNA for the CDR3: TGCGCCAGCAGCTTCGAAGGGACGGCAGAAGAGACCCAGTACTTC. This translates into CASSFEGTAEETQYF.

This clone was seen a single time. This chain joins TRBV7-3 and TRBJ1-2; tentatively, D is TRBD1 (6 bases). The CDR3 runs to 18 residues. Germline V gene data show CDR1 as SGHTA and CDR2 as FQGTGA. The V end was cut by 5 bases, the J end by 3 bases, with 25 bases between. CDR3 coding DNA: TGTGCCAGCAGCCCCTTCCCGAGGGGGGCGCGTTCCGACTATGGCTACACCTTC. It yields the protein CASSPFPRGARSDYGYTF.

CDR3 nucleotide sequence: TGCGCCAGCAGCCAAGTGGGAGGGGGCAATCAGCCCCAGCATTTT. It specifies CASSQVGGGNQPQHF. The chain recombines TRBV4-1 with TRBJ1-5; a possible D gene is TRBD1 (5 bases). This CDR3 spans 15 amino acids. Germline V gene sequence: CDR1 MGHRA, CDR2 YSYEKL. Between the trimmed V and J ends, which lost 1 base and 2 bases, there was a span of 9 bases.

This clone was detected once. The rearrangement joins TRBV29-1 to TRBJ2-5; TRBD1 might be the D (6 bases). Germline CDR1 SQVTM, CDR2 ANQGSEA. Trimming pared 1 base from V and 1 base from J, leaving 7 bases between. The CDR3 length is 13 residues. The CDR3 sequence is CSVEGRGQETQYF. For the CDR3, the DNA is TGCAGCGTTGAAGGCAGGGGCCAAGAGACCCAGTACTTC.

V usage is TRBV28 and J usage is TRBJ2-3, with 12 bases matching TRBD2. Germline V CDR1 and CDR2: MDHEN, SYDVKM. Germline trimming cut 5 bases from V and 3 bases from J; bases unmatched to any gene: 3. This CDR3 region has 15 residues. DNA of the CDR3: TGTGCCAGCAGTGTCCTAGCGGGAGGGACAGATACGCAGTATTTT. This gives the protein CASSVLAGGTDTQYF.

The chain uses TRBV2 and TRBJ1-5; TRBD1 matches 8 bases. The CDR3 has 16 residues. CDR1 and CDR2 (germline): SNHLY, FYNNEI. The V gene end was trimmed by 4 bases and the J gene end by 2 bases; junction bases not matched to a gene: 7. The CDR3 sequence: CASSGAGGAGNQPQHF. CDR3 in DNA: TGTGCCAGCAGTGGGGCAGGGGGCGCGGGCAATCAGCCCCAGCATTTT.

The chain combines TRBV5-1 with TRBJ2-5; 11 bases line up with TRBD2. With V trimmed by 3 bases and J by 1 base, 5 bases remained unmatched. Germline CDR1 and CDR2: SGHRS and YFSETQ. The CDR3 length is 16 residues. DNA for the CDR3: TGCGCCAGCAGCTCCCAGGGACTAGCGGCCCAAGAGACCCAGTACTTC. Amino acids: CASSSQGLAAQETQYF.

The CDR3 protein is CASSRVSGAGDTQYF. CDR3 in DNA: TGCGCCAGCAGTAGAGTGAGCGGAGCGGGGGATACGCAGTATTTT. This chain uses TRBV4-1 with TRBJ2-3, with 7 positions matching TRBD2. Germline V gene sequence: CDR1 MGHRA, CDR2 YSYEKL. The junction had 12 bases not matched to a gene; V was cut back by 6 bases and J by 6 bases. This CDR3 comprises 15 residues.

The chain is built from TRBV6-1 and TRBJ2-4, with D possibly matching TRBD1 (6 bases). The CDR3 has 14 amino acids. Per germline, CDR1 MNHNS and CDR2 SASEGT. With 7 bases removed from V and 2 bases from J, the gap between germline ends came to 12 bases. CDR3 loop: CASNPGTTKNIQYF. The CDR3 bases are TGTGCCAGCAACCCCGGGACAACCAAAAACATTCAGTACTTC.

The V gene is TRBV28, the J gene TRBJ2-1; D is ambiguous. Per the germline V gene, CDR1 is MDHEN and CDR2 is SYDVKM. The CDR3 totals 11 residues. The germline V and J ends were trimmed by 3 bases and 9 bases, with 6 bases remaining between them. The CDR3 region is CASSFVVEQFF. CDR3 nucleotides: TGTGCCAGCAGTTTTGTGGTTGAGCAGTTCTTC.

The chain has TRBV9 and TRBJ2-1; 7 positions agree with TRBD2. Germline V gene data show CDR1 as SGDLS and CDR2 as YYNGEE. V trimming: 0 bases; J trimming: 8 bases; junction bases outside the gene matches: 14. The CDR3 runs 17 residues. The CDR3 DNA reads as TGTGCCAGCAGCGTAGGTACCCTTGAGGGAGGGCTCGATGAGCAGTTCTTC. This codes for CASSVGTLEGGLDEQFF.

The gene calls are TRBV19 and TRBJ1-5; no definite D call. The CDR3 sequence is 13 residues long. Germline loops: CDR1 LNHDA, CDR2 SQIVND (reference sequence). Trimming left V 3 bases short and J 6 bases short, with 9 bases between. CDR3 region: CASSIVRSQPQHF. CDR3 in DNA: TGTGCCAGTAGTATCGTCAGGAGTCAGCCCCAGCATTTT.

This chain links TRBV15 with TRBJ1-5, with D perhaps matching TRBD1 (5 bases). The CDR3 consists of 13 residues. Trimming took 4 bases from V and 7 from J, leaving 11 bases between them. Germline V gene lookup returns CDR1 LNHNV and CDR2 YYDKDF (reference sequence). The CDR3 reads CATSTTWGQPQHF. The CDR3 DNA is TGTGCCACCAGCACTACTTGGGGCCAGCCCCAGCATTTT.

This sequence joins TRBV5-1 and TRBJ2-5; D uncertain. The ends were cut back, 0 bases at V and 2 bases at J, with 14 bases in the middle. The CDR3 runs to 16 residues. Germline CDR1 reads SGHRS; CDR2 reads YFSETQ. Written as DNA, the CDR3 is TGCGCCAGCAGCTTGGTTCCAGATTCGGTTCAAGAGACCCAGTACTTC. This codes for CASSLVPDSVQETQYF.

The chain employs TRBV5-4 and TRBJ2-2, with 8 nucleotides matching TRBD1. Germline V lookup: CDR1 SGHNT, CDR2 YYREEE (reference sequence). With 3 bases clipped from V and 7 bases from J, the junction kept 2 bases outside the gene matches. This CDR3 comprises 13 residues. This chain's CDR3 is CASSSTGGGELFF. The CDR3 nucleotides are TGTGCCAGCAGCTCTACAGGGGGCGGGGAGCTGTTTTTT.

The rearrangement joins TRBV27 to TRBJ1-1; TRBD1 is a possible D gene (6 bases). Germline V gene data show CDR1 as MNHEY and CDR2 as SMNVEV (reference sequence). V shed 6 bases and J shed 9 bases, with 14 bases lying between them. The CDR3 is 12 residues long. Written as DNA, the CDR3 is TGTGCCAGCAGAGAAAGAGACAGGAAAGCTTTCTTT. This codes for CASRERDRKAFF.

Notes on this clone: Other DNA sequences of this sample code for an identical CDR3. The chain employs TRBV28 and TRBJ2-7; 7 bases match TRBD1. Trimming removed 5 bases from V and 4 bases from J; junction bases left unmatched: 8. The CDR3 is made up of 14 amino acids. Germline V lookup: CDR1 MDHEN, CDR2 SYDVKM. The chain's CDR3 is CASSQRQGAYEQYF. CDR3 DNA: TGTGCCAGCAGTCAAAGACAGGGTGCATACGAGCAGTACTTC.

The CDR3 protein is CATLYGGAYGYTF. The CDR3 DNA reads TGTGCCACCCTTTATGGGGGGGCCTATGGCTACACCTTC. The chain is built from TRBV28 and TRBJ1-2, with D perhaps TRBD1 (6 bases). CDR1 and CDR2 from the germline V gene are MDHEN and SYDVKM. Trimming took off 10 bases at V and 4 bases at J, with 16 bases between the two ends. The CDR3 extends over 13 amino acids.

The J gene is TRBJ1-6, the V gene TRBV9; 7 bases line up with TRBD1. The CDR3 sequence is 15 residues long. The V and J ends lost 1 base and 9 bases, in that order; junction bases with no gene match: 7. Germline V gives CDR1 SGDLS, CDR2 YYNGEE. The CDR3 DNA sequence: TGTGCCAGCAGCGTACAGGGGGAGGCCGGTTCACCCCTCCACTTT. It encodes CASSVQGEAGSPLHF.

The CDR3 DNA sequence: TGTGCCAGCAGTCCCGGACTAGCGGGTAACCATGAGCAGTTCTTC. It encodes CASSPGLAGNHEQFF. The rearrangement uses TRBV25-1 and TRBJ2-1, with 11 bases aligning to TRBD2. The CDR3 sequence is 15 residues long. Trimming took 5 bases from V and 8 from J; bases not matched to a gene: 8. Germline-derived CDR1 and CDR2 are MGHDK and SYGVNS. Complete variable domain (other parts from reference TRBV25-1 and TRBJ2-1): EADIYQTPRYLVIGTGKKITLECSQTMGHDKMYWYQQDPGMELHLIHYSYGVNSTEKGDLSSESTVSRIRTEHFPLTLESARPSHTSQYLCASSPGLAGNHEQFFGPGTRLTVL.

The CDR3 loop reads CASSLQPLLGEQFF. The CDR3 bases are TGTGCCAGCAGTTTGCAACCCCTTTTGGGTGAGCAGTTCTTC. V and J are TRBV28 and TRBJ2-1; D unclear. CDR3 size: 14 residues. The germline gives CDR1 MDHEN, CDR2 SYDVKM. V lost 3 bases and J 9 bases, leaving 15 bases between the germline ends.

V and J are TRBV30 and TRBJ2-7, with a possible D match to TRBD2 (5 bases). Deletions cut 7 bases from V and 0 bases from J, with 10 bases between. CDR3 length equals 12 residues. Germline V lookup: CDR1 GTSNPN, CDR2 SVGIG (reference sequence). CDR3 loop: CAFRGYSYEQYF. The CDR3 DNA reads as TGTGCCTTCCGGGGTTACTCCTACGAGCAGTACTTC.

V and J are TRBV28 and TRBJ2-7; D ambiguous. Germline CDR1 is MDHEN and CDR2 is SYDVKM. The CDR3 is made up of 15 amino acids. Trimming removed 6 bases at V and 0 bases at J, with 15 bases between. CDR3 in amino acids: CASSPETIYSYEQYF. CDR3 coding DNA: TGTGCCAGCAGCCCCGAGACCATATACTCCTACGAGCAGTACTTC.